This T cell receptor (beta chain) was captured by sequencing in a study of shared clonotypes between healthy human individuals. Points from the study as a whole: Memory subsets generally showed smaller estimated richness than naive subsets did.

For sorted subsets, approximately 180 ng DNA per replicate equaled around 30,000 T cell genomes. Clones were read by immunoSEQ multiplex PCR, and TCRdb kept only the in-frame ones, dropping some. The sample includes more than 600,000 clones, 92% of them seen just once. CD8 cells classed as naive were CD45RO-negative and positively selected for CCR7, excluding terminally differentiated effector memory CD45RA+ cells. A note on this clone: What it recognizes is unknown.

Germline CDR1 is SGHRS and CDR2 is YFSETQ. V trimming: 4 bases; J trimming: 4 bases; junction bases outside the gene matches: 5. The CDR3 has 15 amino acids. This sequence originates from a man under 40 in good health. The chain links TRBV5-1 to TRBJ1-1, with 12 bases fitting TRBD1. Material: naive CD8+ T cells sorted from blood. The CDR3 DNA follows: TGCGCCAGCAGCGGGGACAGGGGGCGCGTCACTGAAGCTTTCTTT. Its translation is CASSGDRGRVTEAFF.